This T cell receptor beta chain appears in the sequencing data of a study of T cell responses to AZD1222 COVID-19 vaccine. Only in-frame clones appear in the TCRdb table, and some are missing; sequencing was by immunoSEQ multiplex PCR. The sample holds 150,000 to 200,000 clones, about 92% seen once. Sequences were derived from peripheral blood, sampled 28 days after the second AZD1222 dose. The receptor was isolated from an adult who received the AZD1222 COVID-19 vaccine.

The CDR3 protein is CASSPYPPPNTDTQYF. DNA of the CDR3: TGCGCCAGCAGCCCCTATCCCCCCCCAAACACAGATACGCAGTATTTT. The genes are TRBV5-1 and TRBJ2-3, with D uncertain. From germline, CDR1 is SGHRS and CDR2 YFSETQ. V lost 4 bases to trimming and J lost 2 bases, with 17 bases between them. The CDR3 contains 16 residues.